The 13 T cell receptor beta chains below come from one sample, sequenced in a study of control samples from healthy donors and cancer patients. Here immunoSEQ multiplex PCR was the method, and the copy in TCRdb shows in-frame clones only, minus some. The table has roughly 20,000 clones, 82% seen once. Sequenced material: PBMCs. These receptor sequences come from an elderly man with head and neck cancer.

The rearrangement joins TRBV28 to TRBJ1-2; TRBD1 aligns across 8 bases. Losses at the gene ends were 6 bases for V and 4 bases for J; bases not matched to a gene: 10. The CDR3 totals 15 residues. Germline V gene lookup returns CDR1 MDHEN and CDR2 SYDVKM. CDR3 amino acids: CASSTSDRAPYGYTF. CDR3 in DNA: TGTGCCAGCAGCACATCGGACAGGGCGCCCTATGGCTACACCTTC.

This clone came up once. The chain couples TRBV7-3 to TRBJ2-1, with TRBD1 matching 7 bases. From germline, CDR1 is SGHTA and CDR2 FQGTGA. This CDR3 is built from 11 residues. The trim removed 3 bases at V and 14 bases at J, leaving 4 bases unmatched. The CDR3 nucleotides read TGTGCCAGCAGCTTGGGACAGCTGAAGTTCTTC. It is translated as CASSLGQLKFF.

The rearrangement joins TRBV27 to TRBJ2-2, with D possibly called TRBD1 or TRBD2 (5 bases each). The CDR3 has 15 residues. CDR1 is MNHEY, CDR2 SMNVEV, per germline (reference sequence). Deletions cut 7 bases from V and 6 bases from J, with 18 bases between. In nucleotides, the CDR3 is TGTGCCAGCACCTTGACCGGGACCTACCCCGGGGAGCTGTTTTTT. This gives the protein CASTLTGTYPGELFF.

The V and J genes are TRBV7-3 and TRBJ2-7; D unclear. The CDR3 has 13 residues. Germline V CDR1 and CDR2: SGHTA, FQGTGA. Trimming stripped 4 bases from V and 12 bases from J, with 19 bases between. The CDR3 loop reads CASSSSFNSFLYF. CDR3 DNA: TGTGCCAGCAGCTCTTCCTTCAATTCGTTTCTGTACTTC.

The CDR3, as DNA: TGTGCCAGCAGCTTAGGGGCGGGGATGGAGACCCAGTACTTC. Translated: CASSLGAGMETQYF. This chain uses TRBV7-3 with TRBJ2-5; TRBD2 might be the D (6 bases). Germline CDR1 SGHTA, CDR2 FQGTGA. V lost 2 bases and J lost 5, with 12 bases in between. This CDR3 is 14 amino acids long.

The chain carries TRBV18 and TRBJ1-4; 9 bases match TRBD1. V gave up 4 bases and J gave up 6 bases; unmatched junction bases: 6. The CDR3 contains 15 residues. Germline V gene lookup returns CDR1 KGHSH and CDR2 LQKENI. CDR3 sequence: CASSLRQGVDEKLFF. CDR3 nucleotides: TGTGCCAGCTCACTTAGACAGGGGGTCGATGAAAAACTGTTTTTT. The variable domain in full, with the rest retrieved from reference TRBV18 and TRBJ1-4, is NAGVMQNPRHLVRRRGQEARLRCSPMKGHSHVYWYRQLPEEGLKFMVYLQKENIIDESGMPKERFSAEFPKEGPSILRIQQVVRGDSAAYFCASSLRQGVDEKLFFGSGTQLSVL.

This clone showed up just a few times. This rearrangement joins TRBV3-1 (or the pseudogene TRBV3-2) to TRBJ1-1, with D hard to call. CDR1 and CDR2 from the germline V gene are LGHDT and YNNKEL (reference sequence). Trimming cost V 4 bases and J 8 bases, with 14 bases left between them. CDR3 length equals 13 residues. CDR3 DNA: TGTGCCAGCAGCCGAGGGCAGGACCCAGAAGCTTTCTTT. Its protein product is CASSRGQDPEAFF.

This rearrangement joins TRBV2 to TRBJ2-1, with D uncertain. The length of the CDR3 is 13 residues. Trimming took off 1 base at V and 4 bases at J, with 5 bases between the two ends. Germline lookup yields CDR1 SNHLY and CDR2 FYNNEI. The CDR3 region is CASSEVSYNEQFF. The CDR3 nucleotides are TGTGCCAGCAGTGAAGTTTCATACAATGAGCAGTTCTTC.

This chain's CDR3 is CASSLLAGGTDTQYF. In DNA, the CDR3 is TGTGCCAGCAGCTTGCTAGCGGGGGGCACAGATACGCAGTATTTT. The chain uses TRBV7-9 and TRBJ2-3; 10 nucleotides line up with TRBD2. The CDR3 contains 15 residues. Germline loops: CDR1 SEHNR, CDR2 FQNEAQ (reference sequence). Unmatched junction bases numbered 1, after V lost 3 bases and J lost 1 base.

The genes are TRBV2 and TRBJ2-2, with D possibly matching TRBD1 (5 bases). The CDR3 spans 13 residues. Germline V lookup: CDR1 SNHLY, CDR2 FYNNEI. Trimming took off 6 bases at V and 1 base at J, with 6 bases between the two ends. DNA of the CDR3: TGTGCCAGCAGGACAGAGAACACCGGGGAGCTGTTTTTT. Its translation is CASRTENTGELFF.

The rearrangement joins TRBV14 to TRBJ2-7; no reliable D call. The V end lost 2 bases, the J end lost 3 bases, and 11 bases lay between the germline ends. The V gene's germline CDR1 is SGHDN and CDR2 FVKESK. The CDR3 has 14 amino acids. CDR3: CASSQILFGYEQYF. DNA of the CDR3: TGTGCCAGCAGCCAAATACTGTTTGGCTACGAGCAGTACTTC. Based on the CDR3 plus reference TRBV14 and TRBJ2-7, the full variable domain is EAGVTQFPSHSVIEKGQTVTLRCDPISGHDNLYWYRRVMGKEIKFLLHFVKESKQDESGMPNNRFLAERTGGTYSTLKVQPAELEDSGVYFCASSQILFGYEQYFGPGTRLTVT.

This clone was seen once. The rearrangement links TRBV5-1 to TRBJ1-3, with D unresolved. Trimming stripped 4 bases from V and 0 bases from J, with 17 bases between. This CDR3 contains 17 residues. Germline V lookup: CDR1 SGHRS, CDR2 YFSETQ. The CDR3 nucleotides are TGCGCCAGCAGCATACACGGGTCTACCCCCTCTGGAAACACCATATATTTT. Its protein is CASSIHGSTPSGNTIYF.

This clone was picked up a small number of times. The rearrangement links TRBV4-1 to TRBJ2-7; 9 bases are shared with TRBD2. The CDR3 is made up of 17 amino acids. V lost 3 bases, J lost 1 base, and 10 bases stayed unmatched. The V gene's germline CDR1 is MGHRA and CDR2 YSYEKL. The CDR3 coding sequence is TGCGCCAGCAGCCAGGGCGGGGGGGGCTCAAGGTCCTACGAGCAGTACTTC. Encoded protein: CASSQGGGGSRSYEQYF.